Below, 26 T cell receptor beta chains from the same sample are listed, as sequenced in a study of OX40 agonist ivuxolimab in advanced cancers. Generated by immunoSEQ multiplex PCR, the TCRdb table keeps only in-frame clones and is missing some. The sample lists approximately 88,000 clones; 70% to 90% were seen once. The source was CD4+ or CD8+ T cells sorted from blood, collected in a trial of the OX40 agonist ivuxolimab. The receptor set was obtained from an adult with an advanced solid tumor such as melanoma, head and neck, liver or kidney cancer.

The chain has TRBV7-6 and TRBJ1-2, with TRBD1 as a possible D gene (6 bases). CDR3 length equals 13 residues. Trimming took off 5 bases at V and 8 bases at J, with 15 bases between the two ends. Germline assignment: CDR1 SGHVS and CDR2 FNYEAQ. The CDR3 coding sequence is TGTGCCAGCAGCACCGGAGGGGGTTTCGGCTACACCTTC. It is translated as CASSTGGGFGYTF.

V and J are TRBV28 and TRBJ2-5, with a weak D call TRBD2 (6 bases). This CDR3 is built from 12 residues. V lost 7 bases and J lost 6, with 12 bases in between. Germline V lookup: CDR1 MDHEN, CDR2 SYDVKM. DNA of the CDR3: TGTGCCAGCACCTCAGGCGGGAAGACCCAGTACTTC. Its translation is CASTSGGKTQYF.

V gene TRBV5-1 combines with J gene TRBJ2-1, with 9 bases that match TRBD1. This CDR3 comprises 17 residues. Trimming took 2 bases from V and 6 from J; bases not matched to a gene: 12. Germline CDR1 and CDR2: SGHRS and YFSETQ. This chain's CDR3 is CASSFVPTGTGLNEQFF. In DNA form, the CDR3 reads TGCGCCAGCAGCTTTGTGCCTACCGGGACAGGGCTCAATGAGCAGTTCTTC.

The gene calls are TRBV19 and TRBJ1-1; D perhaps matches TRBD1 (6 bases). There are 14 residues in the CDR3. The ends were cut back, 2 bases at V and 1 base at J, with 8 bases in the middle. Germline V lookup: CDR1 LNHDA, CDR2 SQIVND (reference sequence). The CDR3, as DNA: TGTGCCAGTAGTATAATGACAGGGAACACTGAAGCTTTCTTT. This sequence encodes CASSIMTGNTEAFF.

Written as DNA, the CDR3 is TGTGCCAGTAGTCCCCGGACAGGGGGCGACGAGCAGTACTTC. Its translation is CASSPRTGGDEQYF. This chain joins TRBV19 and TRBJ2-7, with 11 bases lining up with TRBD1. The junction had 5 bases not matched to a gene; V was cut back by 5 bases and J by 5 bases. Germline-derived CDR1 and CDR2 are LNHDA and SQIVND (reference sequence). The CDR3 runs 14 residues.

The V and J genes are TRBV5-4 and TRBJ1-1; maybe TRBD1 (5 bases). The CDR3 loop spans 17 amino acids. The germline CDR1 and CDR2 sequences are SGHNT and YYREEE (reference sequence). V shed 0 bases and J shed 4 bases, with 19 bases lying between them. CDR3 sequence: CASSLAAGMFYGTEAFF. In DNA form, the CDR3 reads TGTGCCAGCAGCTTGGCGGCAGGGATGTTTTATGGCACTGAAGCTTTCTTT.

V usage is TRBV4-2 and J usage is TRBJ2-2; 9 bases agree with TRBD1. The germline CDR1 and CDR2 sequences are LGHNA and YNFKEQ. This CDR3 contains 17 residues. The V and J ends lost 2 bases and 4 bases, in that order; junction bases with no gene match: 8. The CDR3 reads CASSQQPGQGGTGELFF. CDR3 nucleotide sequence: TGTGCCAGCAGCCAACAACCGGGACAGGGTGGCACCGGGGAGCTGTTTTTT.

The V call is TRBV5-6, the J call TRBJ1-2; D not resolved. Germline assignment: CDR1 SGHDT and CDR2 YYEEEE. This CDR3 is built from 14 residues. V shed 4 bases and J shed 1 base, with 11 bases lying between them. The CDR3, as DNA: TGTGCCAGCAGCAGGTTTTCCTATAACTATGGCTACACCTTC. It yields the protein CASSRFSYNYGYTF.

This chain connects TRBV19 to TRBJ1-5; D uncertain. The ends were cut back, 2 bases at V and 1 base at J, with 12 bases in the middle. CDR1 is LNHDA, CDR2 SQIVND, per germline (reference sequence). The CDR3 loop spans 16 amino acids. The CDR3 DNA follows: TGTGCCAGTAGTATAACGGACCTGGGAAGCAATCAGCCCCAGCATTTT. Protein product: CASSITDLGSNQPQHF. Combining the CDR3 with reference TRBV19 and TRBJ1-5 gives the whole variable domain DGGITQSPKYLFRKEGQNVTLSCEQNLNHDAMYWYRQDPGQGLRLIYYSQIVNDFQKGDIAEGYSVSREKKESFPLTVTSAQKNPTAFYLCASSITDLGSNQPQHFGDGTRLSIL.

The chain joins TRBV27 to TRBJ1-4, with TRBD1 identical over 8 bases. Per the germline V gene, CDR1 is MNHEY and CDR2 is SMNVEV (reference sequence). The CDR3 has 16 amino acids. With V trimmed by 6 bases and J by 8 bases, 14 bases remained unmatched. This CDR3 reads CASSGTGERSAEKLFF. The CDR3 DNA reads TGTGCCAGCAGCGGGACAGGCGAAAGATCGGCGGAAAAACTGTTTTTT.

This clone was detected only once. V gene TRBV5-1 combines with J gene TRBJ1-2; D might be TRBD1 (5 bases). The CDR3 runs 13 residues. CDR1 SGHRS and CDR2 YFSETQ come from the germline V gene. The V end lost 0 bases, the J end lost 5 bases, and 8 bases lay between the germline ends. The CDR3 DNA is TGCGCCAGCAGCTTGGTAGGGGATTATGGCTACACCTTC. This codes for CASSLVGDYGYTF.

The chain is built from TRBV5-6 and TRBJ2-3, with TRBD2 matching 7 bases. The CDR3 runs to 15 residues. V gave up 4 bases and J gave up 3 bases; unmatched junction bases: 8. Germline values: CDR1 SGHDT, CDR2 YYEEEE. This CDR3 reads CASSKSGKNTDTQYF. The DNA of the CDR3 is TGTGCCAGCAGCAAGAGCGGGAAAAATACAGATACGCAGTATTTT.

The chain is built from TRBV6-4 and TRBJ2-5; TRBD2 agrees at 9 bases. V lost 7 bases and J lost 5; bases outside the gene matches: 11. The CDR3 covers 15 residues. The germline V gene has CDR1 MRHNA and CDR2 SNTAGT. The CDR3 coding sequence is TGTGCCAGCAAGCTGTCTAGCGGGGCGTCGGAGACCCAGTACTTC. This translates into CASKLSSGASETQYF.

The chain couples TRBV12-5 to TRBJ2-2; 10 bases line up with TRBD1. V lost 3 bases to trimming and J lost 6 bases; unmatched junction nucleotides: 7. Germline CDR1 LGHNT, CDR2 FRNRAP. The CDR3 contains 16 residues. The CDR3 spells CASGLGDRGYAGELFF. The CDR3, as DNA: TGTGCTAGTGGTTTAGGGGACAGGGGATATGCCGGGGAGCTGTTTTTT.

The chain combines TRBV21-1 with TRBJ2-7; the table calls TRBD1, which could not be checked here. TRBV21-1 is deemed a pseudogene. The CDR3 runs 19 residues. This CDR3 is CASSKSLPGGPSNSYEQYF. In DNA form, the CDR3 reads TGTGCCAGCAGCAAAAGTCTGCCAGGGGGCCCATCAAACTCCTACGAGCAGTACTTC.

CDR3 sequence reads: CASGRGERKEQYF. The CDR3 DNA sequence: TGTGCCAGCGGCCGGGGGGAACGGAAAGAGCAGTACTTC. The rearrangement joins TRBV7-2 to TRBJ2-7; 7 bases align to TRBD2. The CDR3 totals 13 residues. V trimming: 8 bases; J trimming: 7 bases; junction bases outside the gene matches: 11. Germline CDR1 reads SGHTA; CDR2 reads FQGNSA.

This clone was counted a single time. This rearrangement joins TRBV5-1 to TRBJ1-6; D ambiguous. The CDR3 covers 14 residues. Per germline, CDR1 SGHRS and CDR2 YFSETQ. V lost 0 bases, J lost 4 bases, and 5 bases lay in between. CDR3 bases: TGCGCCAGCAGCTTGGACAGTTATAATTCACCCCTCCACTTT. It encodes CASSLDSYNSPLHF.

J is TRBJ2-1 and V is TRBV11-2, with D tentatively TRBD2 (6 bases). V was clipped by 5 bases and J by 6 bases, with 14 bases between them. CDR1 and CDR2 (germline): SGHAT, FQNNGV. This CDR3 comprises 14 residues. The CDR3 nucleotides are TGTGCCAGCAGCCCCCGAGGACTACTCAATGAGCAGTTCTTC. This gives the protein CASSPRGLLNEQFF.

In nucleotides, the CDR3 is TGTGCCAGCAGCCCGGGAGGACAGGGGAGCTCTGGAAACACCATATATTTT. It yields the protein CASSPGGQGSSGNTIYF. The chain combines TRBV7-2 with TRBJ1-3; TRBD1 matches at 9 bases. V was pared by 5 bases and J by 0 bases, with 8 bases of the junction left unmatched. Germline CDR1 and CDR2: SGHTA and FQGNSA. The CDR3 sequence is 17 residues long.

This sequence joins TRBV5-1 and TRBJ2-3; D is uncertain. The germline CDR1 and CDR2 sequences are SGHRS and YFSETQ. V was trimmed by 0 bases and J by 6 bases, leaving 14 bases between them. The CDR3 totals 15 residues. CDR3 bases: TGCGCCAGCAGCTTGGGGGTAGGGCTCGGGGATACGCAGTATTTT. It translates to CASSLGVGLGDTQYF.

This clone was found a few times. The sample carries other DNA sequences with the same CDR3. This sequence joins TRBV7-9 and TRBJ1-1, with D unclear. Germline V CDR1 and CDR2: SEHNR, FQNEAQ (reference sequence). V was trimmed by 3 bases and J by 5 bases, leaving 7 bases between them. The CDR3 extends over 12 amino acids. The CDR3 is CASSFSNTEAFF. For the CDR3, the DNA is TGTGCCAGCAGCTTTTCGAATACTGAAGCTTTCTTT.

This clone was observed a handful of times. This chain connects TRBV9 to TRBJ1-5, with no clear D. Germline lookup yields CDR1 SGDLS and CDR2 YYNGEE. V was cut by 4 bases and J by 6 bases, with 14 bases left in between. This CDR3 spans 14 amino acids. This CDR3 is CASSPSWGSQPQHF. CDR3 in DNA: TGTGCCAGCAGCCCTTCATGGGGTAGTCAGCCCCAGCATTTT.

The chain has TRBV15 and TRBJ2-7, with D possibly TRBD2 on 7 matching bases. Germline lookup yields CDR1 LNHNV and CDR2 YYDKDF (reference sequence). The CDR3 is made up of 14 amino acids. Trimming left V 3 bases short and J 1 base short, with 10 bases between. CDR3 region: CATSSGGASYEQYF. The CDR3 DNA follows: TGTGCCACCAGCAGTGGGGGGGCTTCCTACGAGCAGTACTTC.

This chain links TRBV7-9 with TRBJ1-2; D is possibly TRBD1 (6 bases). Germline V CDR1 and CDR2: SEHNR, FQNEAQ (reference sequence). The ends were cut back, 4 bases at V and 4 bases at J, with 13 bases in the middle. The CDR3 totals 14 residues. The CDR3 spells CASSSVGGSYGYTF. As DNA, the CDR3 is TGTGCCAGCAGCTCAGTGGGGGGCAGCTATGGCTACACCTTC.

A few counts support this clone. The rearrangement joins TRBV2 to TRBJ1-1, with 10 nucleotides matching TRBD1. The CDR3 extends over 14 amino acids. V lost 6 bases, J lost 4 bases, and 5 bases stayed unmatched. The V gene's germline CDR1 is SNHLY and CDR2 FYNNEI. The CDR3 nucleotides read TGTGCCAGCAGGTCGACAGGGGGCTTCACTGAAGCTTTCTTT. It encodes CASRSTGGFTEAFF.

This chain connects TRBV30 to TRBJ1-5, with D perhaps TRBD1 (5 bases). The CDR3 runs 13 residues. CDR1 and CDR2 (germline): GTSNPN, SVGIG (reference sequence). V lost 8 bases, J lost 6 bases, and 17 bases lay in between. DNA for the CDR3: TGTGCCGTCAATCCAGGGAGTGGTCAGCCCCAGCATTTT. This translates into CAVNPGSGQPQHF.